This T cell receptor (beta chain) was captured in a study of T cell responses to AZD1222 COVID-19 vaccine. Study conclusions and caveats: AZD1222 recipients seropositive at baseline numbered only 5 or 6. Donors were largely white British and mainly female; clonal diversity was possibly underestimated. Spike-specific TCRs gained breadth and depth after people received two AZD1222 doses.

A single count supports this clone. Its antigen is as yet unknown. The CDR3 consists of 17 residues. CDR1 is LGHDT, CDR2 YNNKEL, per germline (reference sequence). The trim removed 5 bases at V and 1 base at J, leaving 10 bases unmatched. Some clones are missing from TCRdb's copy, which holds only in-frame ones; the method was immunoSEQ multiplex PCR. In the table there are 150,000 to 180,000 clones, 88% of which are singletons. This clonotype was obtained from an adult in good health. This chain connects TRBV3-1 (or the pseudogene TRBV3-2) to TRBJ2-2; 7 bases align to TRBD2. The sequencing here drew on peripheral blood, taken on day 0 of AZD1222 vaccination. For the CDR3, the DNA is TGTGCCAGCAGCAGACCCGGGCTAGCGGAGAACACCGGGGAGCTGTTTTTT. Its protein product is CASSRPGLAENTGELFF.